Listed below are T cell receptor beta chains from one sample, sequenced in a study of beta chain features in type 1 diabetes. The method was immunoSEQ multiplex PCR; TCRdb's version includes in-frame clones alone and lacks a portion of them. The table records 350,000 or so clones, less than 20% of them present only once. The sequencing input was naive CD4+ T cells from blood. These receptors were taken from a woman between 18 and 29 years old in good health. The CDR3 runs from the conserved cysteine through the conserved F or W. D genes are given only for firm matches. Clone size is stated in some rows and not others, as once, few, many or a class when expanded.

clone size	D gene	CDR3 length	V gene	J gene	CDR3 protein	CDR3 DNA
few	.	11	TRBV30	TRBJ1-1	CAWSGDTEAFF	TGTGCCTGGAGTGGAGACACTGAAGCTTTCTTT
few	TRBD2	15	TRBV4-2	TRBJ2-5	CASSGRLAGLETQYF	TGTGCCAGCAGCGGCCGACTAGCGGGTTTAGAGACCCAGTACTTC
.	.	14	TRBV6-5	TRBJ2-7	CASSYSRQSYEQYF	TGTGCCAGCAGTTACTCTCGACAAAGCTACGAGCAGTACTTC
few	.	14	TRBV9	TRBJ1-6	CASSRRDFNSPLHF	TGTGCCAGCAGCAGGAGGGATTTTAATTCACCCCTCCACTTT
once	.	15	TRBV7-8	TRBJ2-5	CASSLVWSGLETQYF	TGTGCCAGCAGCTTAGTGTGGTCGGGACTAGAGACCCAGTACTTC
few	.	12	TRBV9	TRBJ1-2	CASSAFRGGYTF	TGTGCCAGCAGCGCCTTCAGGGGTGGCTACACCTTC
.	.	14	TRBV5-6	TRBJ2-5	CASSLAGRQETQYF	TGTGCCAGCAGCTTGGCCGGTAGACAAGAGACCCAGTACTTC
.	TRBD2	18	TRBV4-1	TRBJ2-5	CASSQDRTSGSFGETQYF	TGCGCCAGCAGCCAAGATCGGACTAGCGGGAGTTTTGGTGAGACCCAGTACTTC
few	TRBD1	13	TRBV12-5	TRBJ2-1	CASGLGPTGKQFF	TGTGCTAGTGGTTTGGGCCCGACAGGGAAGCAGTTCTTC
few	TRBD2	15	TRBV5-4	TRBJ2-5	CASSVSGRSGETQYF	TGTGCCAGCAGCGTTAGCGGGAGGAGTGGAGAGACCCAGTACTTC
once	TRBD1	15	TRBV28	TRBJ2-7	CASSEPGQGSYEQYF	TGTGCCAGCAGTGAACCGGGACAGGGATCCTACGAGCAGTACTTC
.	.	18	TRBV9	TRBJ2-6	CASTRTPQVSSGANVLTF	TGTGCCAGTACCCGCACCCCACAGGTCTCATCTGGGGCCAACGTCCTGACTTTC
few	.	11	TRBV7-9	TRBJ1-2	CASSSEGGYTF	TGTGCCAGCAGCTCGGAGGGGGGGTACACCTTC
few	.	14	TRBV6-5	TRBJ1-3	CASSYDSSGNTIYF	TGTGCCAGCAGTTACGACAGCTCTGGAAACACCATATATTTT
few	TRBD1	20	TRBV30	TRBJ1-4	CAWSVLRRTGALQRHEKLFF	TGTGCCTGGAGTGTCCTGAGGCGGACAGGGGCACTGCAGCGTCATGAAAAACTGTTTTTT
.	TRBD1	12	TRBV29-1	TRBJ2-5	CSVNRGQETQYF	TGCAGCGTTAACAGGGGACAAGAGACCCAGTACTTC
.	TRBD2	15	TRBV11-2	TRBJ2-1	CASSYQGLADNEQFF	TGTGCCAGCAGCTACCAAGGACTAGCGGACAATGAGCAGTTCTTC
.	.	15	TRBV5-1	TRBJ2-5	CASSLEGGRVKTQYF	TGCGCCAGCAGCTTGGAAGGGGGTCGGGTAAAGACCCAGTACTTC
few	TRBD1	14	TRBV29-1	TRBJ1-2	CSVLGQGADYGYTF	TGCAGCGTTCTCGGACAGGGGGCGGACTATGGCTACACCTTC
.	.	15	TRBV30	TRBJ2-7	CAWSVRGLLHKEQYF	TGTGCCTGGAGTGTACGAGGACTACTACACAAGGAGCAGTACTTC
.	TRBD1	16	TRBV30	TRBJ1-5	CAWSVLGTGHNQPQHF	TGTGCCTGGAGTGTACTTGGGACAGGTCACAATCAGCCCCAGCATTTT
few	TRBD2	15	TRBV7-9	TRBJ2-1	CASSRAGGPNGEQFF	TGTGCCAGCAGTCGAGCGGGAGGGCCGAACGGTGAGCAGTTCTTC
.	TRBD2	15	TRBV9	TRBJ2-1	CASSVTGGSYNEQFF	TGTGCCAGCAGCGTAACCGGCGGGAGTTACAATGAGCAGTTCTTC
few	TRBD1	14	TRBV28	TRBJ1-2	CASSTGGAYYGYTF	TGTGCCAGCAGCACAGGGGGCGCGTACTATGGCTACACCTTC
few	TRBD2	15	TRBV5-1	TRBJ2-3	CASSLWLAGTDTQYF	TGCGCCAGCAGCTTGTGGCTAGCGGGCACAGATACGCAGTATTTT
few	.	13	TRBV19	TRBJ2-1	CVKSGSSYNEQFF	TGTGTCAAAAGCGGAAGCTCCTACAATGAGCAGTTCTTC
.	.	13	TRBV27	TRBJ2-2	CASRDTNTGELFF	TGTGCCAGCAGGGACACTAACACCGGGGAGCTGTTTTTT
.	TRBD2	18	TRBV9	TRBJ2-2	CASSPDPSGREGAGELFF	TGTGCCAGCAGCCCCGATCCTAGCGGGAGGGAGGGGGCCGGGGAGCTGTTTTTT
.	.	14	TRBV6-5	TRBJ2-1	CASSSPRRPIEQFF	TGTGCCAGCAGCTCCCCTCGGAGGCCTATTGAGCAGTTCTTC
.	.	13	TRBV19	TRBJ1-5	CASSIGGNQPQHF	TGTGCCAGTAGTATCGGAGGGAATCAGCCCCAGCATTTT
.	.	17	TRBV27	TRBJ1-2	CASSQSLTGGTNYGYTF	TGTGCCAGCAGTCAAAGCTTGACCGGGGGAACGAATTATGGCTACACCTTC
.	TRBD1	14	TRBV6-5	TRBJ1-5	CASSKQGITQPQHF	TGTGCCAGCAGCAAACAGGGGATAACGCAGCCCCAGCATTTT
few	.	13	TRBV11-3	TRBJ2-3	CASSRLETDTQYF	TGTGCCAGCAGCAGGCTAGAGACGGATACGCAGTATTTT
.	.	14	TRBV30	TRBJ2-1	CASRRLSSYNEQFF	TGTGCCTCCAGACGACTGTCCTCCTACAATGAGCAGTTCTTC
few	.	14	TRBV5-1	TRBJ2-1	CASSFSLFDNRGFF	TGCGCCAGCAGCTTCAGCCTCTTTGATAATCGGGGGTTCTTC
few	TRBD1	15	TRBV18	TRBJ1-5	CASSPGTGNNQPQHF	TGTGCCAGCTCACCAGGGACAGGGAACAATCAGCCCCAGCATTTT
few	TRBD1	15	TRBV5-1	TRBJ2-5	CASSLGQGTRETQYF	TGCGCCAGCAGCTTGGGACAGGGGACGAGAGAGACCCAGTACTTC
few	.	21	TRBV27	TRBJ2-7	CASSSPRPGQASVPSSYEQYF	TGTGCCAGCAGTTCTCCCAGGCCAGGGCAGGCCAGTGTACCTAGCTCCTACGAGCAGTACTTC
.	TRBD2	13	TRBV10-3	TRBJ2-5	CAISGRGQETQYF	TGTGCCATCAGCGGGAGGGGCCAAGAGACCCAGTACTTC
.	TRBD1	14	TRBV2	TRBJ1-1	CASITQGGDTEAFF	TGTGCCAGCATCACACAGGGGGGAGACACTGAAGCTTTCTTT
few	.	13	TRBV30	TRBJ1-5	CAWSISDYQPQHF	TGTGCCTGGAGTATATCGGACTATCAGCCCCAGCATTTT
.	.	14	TRBV18	TRBJ1-4	CASHDTGRGEKLFF	TGTGCCAGCCATGACACCGGCCGGGGTGAAAAACTGTTTTTT
few	TRBD2	15	TRBV5-1	TRBJ2-3	CASSLSSGSTDTQYF	TGCGCCAGCAGCTTGTCTAGCGGGAGTACAGATACGCAGTATTTT